These 17 T cell receptor beta chains share one sample of origin, sequenced in a study of early T cells in non-severe SARS-CoV-2 infection. Each CDR3 protein gets one entry after TCRdb re-called the 5' RACE reads with MiXCR. The data contain tens of thousands of distinct CDR3 sequences, approximately 10% of them singletons. Sequencing was performed on whole blood, taken at baseline. The receptor source for this set is an adult who was a healthcare worker with PCR-confirmed SARS-CoV-2 infection or an uninfected control (not recorded which).

V and J are TRBV10-2 and TRBJ2-5; TRBD2 agrees at 13 bases. CDR1 WSHSY and CDR2 SAAADI come from the germline V gene. This CDR3 has 17 residues. Losses at the gene ends were 2 bases for V and 0 bases for J; bases not matched to a gene: 3. CDR3 coding DNA: TGCGCCAGCAGTGAGAGGACTAGCGGGGGCAACCAAGAGACCCAGTACTTC. Translating gives CASSERTSGGNQETQYF.

This clonotype was recorded at least ten times. This sequence joins TRBV6-2 or TRBV6-3 and TRBJ2-1, with 9 positions matching TRBD1. With 0 bases clipped from V and 1 base from J, the junction kept 16 bases outside the gene matches. The CDR3 has 21 residues. Germline V gene data show CDR1 as MNHEY and CDR2 as SVGEGT. The DNA of the CDR3 is TGTGCCAGCAGTTACTCGATTGAGGGACAGGGTACCCTTTCTTCCTACAATGAGCAGTTCTTC. Translation: CASSYSIEGQGTLSSYNEQFF.

With respect to this clonotype: A much larger clonotype is one base distant, so this may be a read error. The chain links TRBV2 to TRBJ2-7; D is possibly TRBD2 (5 bases). The germline V gene has CDR1 SNHLY and CDR2 FYNNEI. The CDR3 runs 12 residues. Here the CDR3 reads CAQRRSSYERYF. CDR3 in DNA: TGTGCCCAAAGGAGGAGCTCCTACGAGCGGTACTTC.

The J gene is TRBJ2-2, the V gene TRBV24-1; 8 positions agree with TRBD2. This CDR3 spans 15 amino acids. Per the germline V gene, CDR1 is KGHDR and CDR2 is SFDVKD. The ends lost 7 bases at V and 7 bases at J; junction bases unmatched: 10. Here the CDR3 DNA reads TGTGCCACCAGCCAAGCGGGGGAAAGTGACGGGGAGCTGTTTTTT. The encoded protein is CATSQAGESDGELFF.

Ten or more counts support this clonotype. CDR3 in DNA: TGTGCCAGCAGTTTCTCAGGGGCCGAGCAGTACTTC. Its translation: CASSFSGAEQYF. J is TRBJ2-7 and V is TRBV6-2 or TRBV6-3; TRBD1 is a possible D gene (6 bases). CDR1 and CDR2 (germline): MNHEY, SVGEGT. V lost 4 bases to trimming and J lost 6 bases, with 10 bases between them. CDR3 length: 12 residues.

V and J are TRBV12-3 or TRBV12-4 and TRBJ1-2; D may be TRBD1 (6 bases). The CDR3 is 13 amino acids. V lost 6 bases and J lost 2, with 10 bases in between. The CDR3 reads CASRGGSNYGYTF. The CDR3 DNA follows: TGTGCCAGCAGAGGGGGGAGCAACTATGGCTACACCTTC.

The genes are TRBV6-6 and TRBJ2-5; no definite D call. The CDR3 has 12 amino acids. Trimming stripped 4 bases from V and 5 bases from J, with 8 bases between. CDR1 and CDR2 (germline): MNHNY, SVGAGI (reference sequence). CDR3 in amino acids: CASSWVRETQYF. CDR3 DNA: TGTGCCAGCAGTTGGGTCCGGGAGACCCAGTACTTC.

The V call is TRBV7-8, the J call TRBJ1-2; 8 nucleotides agree with TRBD1. V dropped 1 base and J dropped 8; count of bases not matched to a gene: 6. The CDR3 has 14 amino acids. CDR1 SGHVS and CDR2 FQNEAQ come from the germline V gene. The CDR3 spells CASSLDGQGVGYTF. In nucleotides, the CDR3 is TGTGCCAGCAGCTTAGACGGACAGGGCGTAGGCTACACCTTC.

The rearrangement joins TRBV7-9 to TRBJ2-7, with TRBD1 matching over 7 bases. This CDR3 region has 15 residues. Germline V gene lookup returns CDR1 SEHNR and CDR2 FQNEAQ (reference sequence). With V trimmed by 5 bases and J by 2 bases, 9 bases remained unmatched. The CDR3 DNA is TGTGCCAGCAGCGTGACAGGGAAGCCAGCCTACGAGCAGTACTTC. Its protein product is CASSVTGKPAYEQYF.

The V gene is TRBV20-1, the J gene TRBJ2-1; D is unclear. Between the trimmed V and J ends, which lost 5 bases and 0 bases, there was a span of 20 bases. Germline CDR1 reads DFQATT; CDR2 reads SNEGSKA (reference sequence). The CDR3 extends over 17 amino acids. The CDR3 sequence: CSASPPHMRISYNEQFF. The CDR3 coding sequence is TGCAGTGCTTCCCCTCCTCATATGCGGATCTCCTACAATGAGCAGTTCTTC.

This clonotype was seen only a few times. The chain recombines TRBV24-1 with TRBJ2-5; no definite D call. The CDR3 loop spans 13 amino acids. Trimming pared 3 bases from V and 4 bases from J, leaving 8 bases between. CDR1 is KGHDR, CDR2 SFDVKD, per germline. The CDR3 spells CATSDGLRETQYF. The CDR3 nucleotides are TGTGCCACCAGTGATGGTTTGAGAGAGACCCAGTACTTC.

This clonotype was detected a few times. This chain joins TRBV10-1 and TRBJ2-2; TRBD1 matches 7 bases. From germline, CDR1 is WNHNN and CDR2 SYGVQD (reference sequence). The junction had 5 bases not matched to a gene; V was cut back by 3 bases and J by 4 bases. The CDR3 length is 15 residues. DNA for the CDR3: TGCGCCAGCAGTGAAGGGACAGCGAGCACCGGGGAGCTGTTTTTT. Encoded protein: CASSEGTASTGELFF.

The V gene is TRBV4-3, the J gene TRBJ1-2; weak D call: TRBD1 (6 bases). Per germline, CDR1 LGHNA and CDR2 YSLEER. V was pared by 2 bases and J by 11 bases, with 21 bases between. This CDR3 has 15 amino acids. The CDR3 coding sequence is TGCGCCAGCAGCCAAACCCTTCGGGACAATCGACCATACACCTTC. Its translation is CASSQTLRDNRPYTF.

This clonotype turned up a few times. The V call is TRBV27, the J call TRBJ2-7; unclear D gene. The CDR3 consists of 15 residues. V lost 3 bases to trimming and J lost 0 bases, with 12 bases between them. CDR1 and CDR2 (germline): MNHEY, SMNVEV (reference sequence). CDR3 sequence: CASSLGPPSSYEQYF. CDR3 DNA sequence: TGTGCCAGCAGTTTGGGCCCTCCTAGCTCCTACGAGCAGTACTTC.

A few counts support this clonotype. The chain carries TRBV12-3 or TRBV12-4 and TRBJ1-2, with D possibly being TRBD1 (5 bases). Trimming stripped 4 bases from V and 7 bases from J, with 7 bases between. The CDR3 has 11 residues. Written as DNA, the CDR3 is TGTGCCAGCAGTTCTGACAGTGGCTACACCTTC. It translates to CASSSDSGYTF.

This chain joins TRBV10-1 and TRBJ2-3; TRBD1 or TRBD2 may be the D gene (5 bases each). Deletions cut 4 bases from V and 6 bases from J, with 8 bases between. CDR3 size: 12 residues. Germline V gene lookup returns CDR1 WNHNN and CDR2 SYGVQD (reference sequence). CDR3 nucleotide sequence: TGCGCCAGCAGTGGAGGGGACGATACGCAGTATTTT. It encodes CASSGGDDTQYF.

The chain employs TRBV7-2 and TRBJ2-2; D may be TRBD2 (5 bases). Trimming pared 0 bases from V and 4 bases from J, leaving 9 bases between. The CDR3 covers 15 residues. Germline V lookup: CDR1 SGHTA, CDR2 FQGNSA. This chain's CDR3 is CASSLAPRGTGELFF. The DNA of the CDR3 is TGTGCCAGCAGCTTAGCTCCCCGGGGCACCGGGGAGCTGTTTTTT.